Presented here are 20 T cell receptor beta chains from one specimen sequenced in a study of shared clonotypes between healthy human individuals. The repertoire was sequenced with immunoSEQ multiplex PCR; TCRdb's copy has only in-frame clones and lacks some. This table holds about 1 million clones, about three quarters found once. Sequenced sample: memory CD4+ T cells sorted from blood. Subset noted: CD45RA-negative fraction. These receptors all stem from a man aged 18-30 years in good health.

This clone was recorded only once. This chain connects TRBV19 to TRBJ1-4, with D tentatively TRBD1 (5 bases). CDR3 length: 14 residues. The germline V gene encodes CDR1 LNHDA and CDR2 SQIVND (reference sequence). The germline V and J ends were trimmed by 4 bases and 4 bases, with 10 bases remaining between them. Written as DNA, the CDR3 is TGTGCCAGTAGTAAGGGACGCATTAATGAAAAACTGTTTTTT. This translates into CASSKGRINEKLFF. Combining the CDR3 with reference TRBV19 and TRBJ1-4 gives the whole variable domain DGGITQSPKYLFRKEGQNVTLSCEQNLNHDAMYWYRQDPGQGLRLIYYSQIVNDFQKGDIAEGYSVSREKKESFPLTVTSAQKNPTAFYLCASSKGRINEKLFFGSGTQLSVL.

V and J are TRBV29-1 and TRBJ2-5; 7 bases match TRBD2. The last part of the DNA fits TRBJ2-7 better; the J call may be wrong. The germline CDR1 and CDR2 sequences are SQVTM and ANQGSEA. The CDR3 is 12 amino acids. CDR3 protein: CSVEEGGYEQYF. CDR3 DNA sequence: TGCAGCGTTGAAGAGGGGGGGTACGAGCAGTACTTC.

In its sample, this clone was seen many times. Other DNA sequences in this specimen translate into the identical CDR3. The rearrangement links TRBV5-1 to TRBJ2-4; D perhaps matches TRBD1 (6 bases). Germline-derived CDR1 and CDR2 are SGHRS and YFSETQ. This CDR3 contains 17 residues. V gave up 4 bases and J gave up 1 base, with 18 bases separating them. CDR3 in amino acids: CASSPGRGEGAKNIQYF. DNA for the CDR3: TGCGCCAGCAGCCCTGGCAGGGGAGAGGGGGCCAAAAACATTCAGTACTTC.

The V call is TRBV19, the J call TRBJ1-1; 7 bases line up with TRBD1. The V gene end was trimmed by 7 bases and the J gene end by 1 base; junction bases not matched to a gene: 9. Germline V lookup: CDR1 LNHDA, CDR2 SQIVND (reference sequence). The CDR3 length is 15 residues. The CDR3 sequence is CASTVGGRGNTEAFF. CDR3 DNA: TGTGCCAGTACAGTAGGGGGCAGAGGGAACACTGAAGCTTTCTTT.

The chain has TRBV27 and TRBJ1-2, with TRBD1 as a possible D gene (6 bases). V lost 6 bases, J lost 8 bases, and 13 bases lay in between. The CDR3 has 12 amino acids. Germline CDR1 is MNHEY and CDR2 is SMNVEV (reference sequence). CDR3 bases: TGTGCCAGCAGACATATCCAGGGGGGCTACACCTTC. Protein: CASRHIQGGYTF.

The chain is built from TRBV13 and TRBJ1-4, with TRBD1 matching 10 bases. CDR3 size: 14 residues. The J segment lost 7 bases and the V segment lost 6 bases, leaving 5 bases of the junction unmatched. Per germline, CDR1 PRHDT and CDR2 FYEKMQ (reference sequence). This CDR3 reads CASRQRTGGEKLFF. Written as DNA, the CDR3 is TGTGCCAGCAGGCAACGGACAGGGGGTGAAAAACTGTTTTTT.

This clone has a handful of counts. This chain connects TRBV6-5 to TRBJ1-1, with 7 bases identical to TRBD1. The CDR3 runs to 11 residues. V shed 5 bases, J shed 7 bases, and the junction held 1 base outside the gene matches. CDR1 and CDR2 (germline): MNHEY, SVGAGI. CDR3 DNA: TGTGCCAGCAGTCGACAGGGTGAAGCTTTCTTT. Amino acids: CASSRQGEAFF.

V and J are TRBV5-1 and TRBJ2-5, with D unresolved. V lost 5 bases and J 5 bases, leaving 16 bases between the germline ends. Germline CDR1 reads SGHRS; CDR2 reads YFSETQ. The CDR3 consists of 14 residues. CDR3 sequence (DNA): TGCGCCAGCAGGGTACCTGGGCCCAGGGAGACCCAGTACTTC. This gives the protein CASRVPGPRETQYF.

V is TRBV7-3 and J is TRBJ1-2, with D maybe TRBD1 (5 bases). The V gene lost 2 bases and the J gene lost 8 bases, with 9 bases spanning the gap. Per the germline V gene, CDR1 is SGHTA and CDR2 is FQGTGA. The CDR3 is 12 residues long. Written as DNA, the CDR3 is TGTGCCAGCAGCTTAGAGGGGCAAGGCTACACCTTC. Translation gives CASSLEGQGYTF.

The V call is TRBV2, the J call TRBJ2-1; D unresolved. V lost 7 bases and J 2 bases, leaving 3 bases between the germline ends. The CDR3 spans 11 residues. Germline V CDR1 and CDR2: SNHLY, FYNNEI. The CDR3 reads CASTAYNEQFF. DNA for the CDR3: TGTGCCAGCACGGCCTACAATGAGCAGTTCTTC. Full variable domain (remainder filled in from reference TRBV2 and TRBJ2-1): EPEVTQTPSHQVTQMGQEVILRCVPISNHLYFYWYRQILGQKVEFLVSFYNNEISEKSEIFDDQFSVERPDGSNFTLKIRSTKLEDSAMYFCASTAYNEQFFGPGTRLTVL.

The rearrangement uses TRBV7-3 and TRBJ2-1; perhaps D is TRBD1 or TRBD2 (6 bases each). Between the trimmed V and J ends, which lost 3 bases and 2 bases, there was a span of 11 bases. The CDR3 runs 15 residues. Germline loops: CDR1 SGHTA, CDR2 FQGTGA. The CDR3: CASSFSGATYNEQFF. The CDR3 bases are TGTGCCAGCAGCTTTTCGGGGGCTACCTACAATGAGCAGTTCTTC.

This sequence joins TRBV5-4 and TRBJ1-5; tentative D call: TRBD1 (5 bases). Germline CDR1 SGHNT, CDR2 YYREEE (reference sequence). Between the trimmed V and J ends, which lost 4 bases and 2 bases, there was a span of 13 bases. CDR3 length: 15 amino acids. The CDR3 DNA is TGTGCCAGCAGCCCGGGGGGAGTGGGCAATCAGCCCCAGCATTTT. It is translated as CASSPGGVGNQPQHF. The full variable domain, its missing parts supplied by reference TRBV5-4 and TRBJ1-5, is ETGVTQSPTHLIKTRGQQVTLRCSSQSGHNTVSWYQQALGQGPQFIFQYYREEENGRGNFPPRFSGLQFPNYSSELNVNALELDDSALYLCASSPGGVGNQPQHFGDGTRLSIL.

This sequence joins TRBV11-2 and TRBJ2-5; the match to TRBD2 covers 11 bases. The J segment lost 7 bases and the V segment lost 5 bases, leaving 6 bases of the junction unmatched. The CDR3 length is 14 residues. CDR1 is SGHAT and CDR2 is FQNNGV in the germline V gene. The DNA for the CDR3 is TGTGCCAGCAGCCACCCCGGGACTAGCGGGACCCAGTACTTC. It yields the protein CASSHPGTSGTQYF.

The rearrangement joins TRBV7-2 to TRBJ2-7; D may be TRBD1 (6 bases). Germline loops: CDR1 SGHTA, CDR2 FQGNSA. V lost 3 bases and J 4 bases, leaving 13 bases between the germline ends. The CDR3 covers 14 residues. The CDR3 is CASSFPGHSYEQYF. The CDR3 DNA reads as TGTGCCAGCAGCTTCCCGGGACATTCTTACGAGCAGTACTTC.

Notes on this clone: A read error may produce the germline difference seen at one junction end. This rearrangement joins TRBV7-7 to TRBJ2-2; D unresolved. This CDR3 has 14 amino acids. Germline values: CDR1 SSHAT, CDR2 FNYEAQ (reference sequence). Here the CDR3 reads CASSPNTGTGELFF. The CDR3 bases are TGTGCTAGCAGCCCCAACACCGGGACCGGGGAGCTGTTTTTT.

The chain is built from TRBV7-9 and TRBJ1-1, with D possibly being TRBD1 (6 bases). The germline CDR1 and CDR2 sequences are SEHNR and FQNEAQ (reference sequence). The V gene lost 3 bases and the J gene lost 6 bases, with 11 bases spanning the gap. The CDR3 length is 13 residues. The CDR3 protein is CASSLGRGAEAFF. CDR3 DNA sequence: TGTGCCAGCAGCTTGGGCAGGGGAGCTGAAGCTTTCTTT.

This clone was recorded a few times. The chain combines TRBV2 with TRBJ2-5; 9 bases agree with TRBD1. The V and J ends lost 6 bases and 3 bases, in that order; junction bases with no gene match: 8. The CDR3 has 15 residues. The germline gives CDR1 SNHLY, CDR2 FYNNEI. CDR3 region: CASRRQGVGEETQYF. CDR3 in DNA: TGTGCCAGCAGGCGACAGGGGGTGGGTGAAGAGACCCAGTACTTC.

This clone turned up a few times. This same CDR3 is encoded by further DNA sequences in the sample. The V and J genes are TRBV5-1 and TRBJ1-1; the D is unclear. Germline V gives CDR1 SGHRS, CDR2 YFSETQ. This CDR3 comprises 15 residues. The V end was cut by 0 bases, the J end by 1 base, with 10 bases between. In nucleotides, the CDR3 is TGCGCCAGCAGCTTGGATGGAGGGCAGAACACTGAAGCTTTCTTT. Protein: CASSLDGGQNTEAFF.

The rearrangement uses TRBV16 and TRBJ2-7; no reliable D call. Germline V gene sequence: CDR1 KGHSY, CDR2 FQNENV. The CDR3 is 14 residues long. V was trimmed by 2 bases and J by 2 bases, leaving 10 bases between them. The CDR3 region is CASSQSSAAYEQYF. The CDR3 region has the DNA TGTGCCAGCAGCCAAAGCTCGGCAGCCTACGAGCAGTACTTC.

This clone was counted once. CDR3 bases: TGTGCCAGTGGGGATAGGGGGGCTGTAGCTTTCTTT. This translates into CASGDRGAVAFF. The chain carries TRBV19 and TRBJ1-1; possible D gene TRBD1, 6 bases. Germline V CDR1 and CDR2: LNHDA, SQIVND (reference sequence). The CDR3 runs to 12 residues. V dropped 8 bases and J dropped 10 bases, with 17 bases sitting between them.